This T cell receptor (beta chain) stems from a study of graft-versus-host responses after intestinal transplantation. General observations from the study: Among recipient marrow samples, GvH clones were found; some appeared first in ileum or blood.

With regard to this clone: The antigen is unknown.

TCRdb's copy holds only in-frame clones and misses some; the assay was immunoSEQ multiplex PCR. The table shows some 140,000 clones, with around 90% occurring only once. Sequencing was performed on unstimulated CD4+ T cells sorted from spleen or lymph node cells, taken before intestinal transplant. The sequence was obtained from a human donor who received an intestinal transplant.

CDR3 loop: CAWGTGLTGELFF. The CDR3 nucleotides read TGTGCCTGGGGGACTGGGTTAACCGGGGAGCTGTTTTTT. The chain joins TRBV30 to TRBJ2-2; maybe TRBD2 (6 bases). The CDR3 contains 13 residues. V was clipped by 5 bases and J by 5 bases, with 12 bases between them. Germline CDR1 GTSNPN, CDR2 SVGIG (reference sequence).